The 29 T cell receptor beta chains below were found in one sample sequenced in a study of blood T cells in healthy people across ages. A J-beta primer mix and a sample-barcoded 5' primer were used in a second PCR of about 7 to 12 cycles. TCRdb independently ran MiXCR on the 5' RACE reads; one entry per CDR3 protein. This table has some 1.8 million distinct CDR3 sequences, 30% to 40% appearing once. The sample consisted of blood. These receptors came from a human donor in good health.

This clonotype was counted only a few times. The CDR3 nucleotides are TGCAGCGTTGAAGGCAACCCAGGGGAGGGACGCTCCTACAATGAGCAGTTCTTC. It yields the protein CSVEGNPGEGRSYNEQFF. V usage is TRBV29-1 and J usage is TRBJ2-1; a weak D match, TRBD2 (7 bases). The CDR3 is made up of 18 amino acids. Trimming took off 1 base at V and 0 bases at J, with 19 bases between the two ends. The germline V gene encodes CDR1 SQVTM and CDR2 ANQGSEA.

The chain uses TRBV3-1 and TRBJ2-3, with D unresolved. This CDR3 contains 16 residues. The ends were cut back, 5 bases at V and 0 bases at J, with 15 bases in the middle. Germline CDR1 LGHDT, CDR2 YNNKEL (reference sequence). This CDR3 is CASSMTFLPSTDTQYF. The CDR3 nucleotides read TGTGCCAGCAGCATGACTTTCCTACCTAGCACAGATACGCAGTATTTT.

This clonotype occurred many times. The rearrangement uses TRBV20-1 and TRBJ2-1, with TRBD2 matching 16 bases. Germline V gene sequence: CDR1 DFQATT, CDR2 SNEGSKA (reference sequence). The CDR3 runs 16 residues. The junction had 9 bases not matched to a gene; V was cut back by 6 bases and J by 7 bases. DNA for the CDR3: TGCAGTGCCCGGACGGGACTAGCGGGGGGGATAAATGAGCAGTTCTTC. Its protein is CSARTGLAGGINEQFF.

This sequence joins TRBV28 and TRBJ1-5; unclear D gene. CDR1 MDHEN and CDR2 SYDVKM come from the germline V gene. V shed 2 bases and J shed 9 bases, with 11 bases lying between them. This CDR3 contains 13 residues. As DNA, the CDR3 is TGTGCCAGCAGTTTAGGACGGGAATGGCCCCAGCATTTT. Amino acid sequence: CASSLGREWPQHF.

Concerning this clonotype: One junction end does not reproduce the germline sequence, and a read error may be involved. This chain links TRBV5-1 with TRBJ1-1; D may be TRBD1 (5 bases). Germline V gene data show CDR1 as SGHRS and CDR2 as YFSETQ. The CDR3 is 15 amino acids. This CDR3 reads CASSPPGGMNTEAFF. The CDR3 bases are TGTGCCAGCTCACCCCCCGGGGGGATGAACACTGAAGCTTTCTTT.

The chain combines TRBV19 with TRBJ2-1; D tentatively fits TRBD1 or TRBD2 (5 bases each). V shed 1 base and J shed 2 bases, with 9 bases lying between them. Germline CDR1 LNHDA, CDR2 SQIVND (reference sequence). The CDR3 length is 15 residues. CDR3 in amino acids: CASSIGGSPYNEQFF. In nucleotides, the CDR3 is TGTGCCAGTAGTATAGGGGGGAGCCCCTACAATGAGCAGTTCTTC. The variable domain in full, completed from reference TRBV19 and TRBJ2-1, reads DGGITQSPKYLFRKEGQNVTLSCEQNLNHDAMYWYRQDPGQGLRLIYYSQIVNDFQKGDIAEGYSVSREKKESFPLTVTSAQKNPTAFYLCASSIGGSPYNEQFFGPGTRLTVL.

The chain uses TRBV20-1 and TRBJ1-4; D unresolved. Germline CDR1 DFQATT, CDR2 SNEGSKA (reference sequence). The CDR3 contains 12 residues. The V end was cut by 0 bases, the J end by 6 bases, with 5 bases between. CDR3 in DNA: TGCAGTGCTAGAGATCTTTATGAAAAACTGTTTTTT. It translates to CSARDLYEKLFF.

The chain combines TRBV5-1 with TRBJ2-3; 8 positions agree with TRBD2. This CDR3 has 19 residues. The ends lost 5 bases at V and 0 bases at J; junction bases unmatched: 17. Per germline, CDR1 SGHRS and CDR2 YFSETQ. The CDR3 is CASSFLPSGHLSSTDTQYF. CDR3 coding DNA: TGCGCCAGCAGTTTCTTACCTAGCGGGCATTTATCTAGCACAGATACGCAGTATTTT.

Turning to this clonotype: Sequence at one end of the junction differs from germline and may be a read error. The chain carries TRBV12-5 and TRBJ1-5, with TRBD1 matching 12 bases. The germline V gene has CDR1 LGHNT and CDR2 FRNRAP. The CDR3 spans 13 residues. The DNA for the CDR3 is TGTGTTAGTGGTTTAGGGGGACAGGGGGCTCAGCATTTT. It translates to CVSGLGGQGAQHF.

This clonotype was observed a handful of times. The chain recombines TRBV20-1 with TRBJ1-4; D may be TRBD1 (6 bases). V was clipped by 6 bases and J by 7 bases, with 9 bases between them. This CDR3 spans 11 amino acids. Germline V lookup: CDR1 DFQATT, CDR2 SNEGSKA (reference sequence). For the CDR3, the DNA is TGCAGTGCCGAGGGGGGTGAAAAACTGTTTTTT. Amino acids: CSAEGGEKLFF.

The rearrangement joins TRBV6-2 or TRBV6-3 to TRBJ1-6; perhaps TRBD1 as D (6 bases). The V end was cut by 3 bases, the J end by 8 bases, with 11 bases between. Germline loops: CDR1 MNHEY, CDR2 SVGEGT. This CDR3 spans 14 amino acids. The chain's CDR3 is CASSYGHRDSPLHF. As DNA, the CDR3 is TGTGCCAGCAGTTATGGCCACAGGGATTCACCCCTCCACTTT.

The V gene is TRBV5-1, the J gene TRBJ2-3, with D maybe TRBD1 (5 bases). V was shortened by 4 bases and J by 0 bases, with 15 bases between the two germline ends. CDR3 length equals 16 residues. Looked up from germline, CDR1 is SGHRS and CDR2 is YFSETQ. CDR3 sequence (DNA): TGCGCCAGCAGCCTCACCGACAGCGTTAGCACAGATACGCAGTATTTT. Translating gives CASSLTDSVSTDTQYF.

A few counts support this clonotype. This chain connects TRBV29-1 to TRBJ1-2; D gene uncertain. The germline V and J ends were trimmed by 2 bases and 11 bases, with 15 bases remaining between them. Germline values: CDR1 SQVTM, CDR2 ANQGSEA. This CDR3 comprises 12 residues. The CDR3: CSVERDTGRYTF. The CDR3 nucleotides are TGCAGCGTTGAAAGGGATACGGGAAGGTACACCTTC.

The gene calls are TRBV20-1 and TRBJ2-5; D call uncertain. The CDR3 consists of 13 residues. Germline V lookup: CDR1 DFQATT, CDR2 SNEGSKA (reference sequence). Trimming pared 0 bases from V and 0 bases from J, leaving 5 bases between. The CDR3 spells CSARDLDQETQYF. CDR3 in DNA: TGCAGTGCTAGAGATCTTGACCAAGAGACCCAGTACTTC.

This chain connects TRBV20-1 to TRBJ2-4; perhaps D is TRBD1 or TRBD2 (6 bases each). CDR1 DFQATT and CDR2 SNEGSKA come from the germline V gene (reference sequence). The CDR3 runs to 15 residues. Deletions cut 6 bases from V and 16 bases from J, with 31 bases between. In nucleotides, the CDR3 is TGCAGTGCCCACTTGGGGGGCAGCCGCCAAGAGACCCATTACTTC. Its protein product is CSAHLGGSRQETHYF.

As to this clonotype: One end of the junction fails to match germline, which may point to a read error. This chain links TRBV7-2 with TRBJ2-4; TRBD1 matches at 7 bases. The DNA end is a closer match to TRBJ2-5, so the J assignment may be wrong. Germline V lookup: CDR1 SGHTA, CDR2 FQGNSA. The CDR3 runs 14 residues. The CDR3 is CAGSLGQIQETQYF. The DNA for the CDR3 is TGTGCCGGCAGCTTGGGACAGATACAAGAGACCCAGTACTTC.

The CDR3 DNA sequence: TGTGCCAGCAGCTTGGGACTAGCGGGGGGTGCGAATGAGCAGTTCTTC. Residues: CASSLGLAGGANEQFF. This chain joins TRBV7-2 and TRBJ2-1; 15 bases align to TRBD2. J lost 7 bases, V lost 3 bases, and 4 bases had no gene match. The germline gives CDR1 SGHTA, CDR2 FQGNSA. This CDR3 has 16 residues. Variable domain in full (rest from reference TRBV7-2 and TRBJ2-1): GAGVSQSPSNKVTEKGKDVELRCDPISGHTALYWYRQSLGQGLEFLIYFQGNSAPDKSGLPSDRFSAERTGGSVSTLTIQRTQQEDSAVYLCASSLGLAGGANEQFFGPGTRLTVL.

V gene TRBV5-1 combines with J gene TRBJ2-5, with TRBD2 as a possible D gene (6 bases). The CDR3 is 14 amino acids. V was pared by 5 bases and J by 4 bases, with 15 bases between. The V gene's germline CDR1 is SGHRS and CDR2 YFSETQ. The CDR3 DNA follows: TGCGCCAGCAGTCAGGACGTGGGGGGAGAGACCCAGTACTTC. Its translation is CASSQDVGGETQYF.

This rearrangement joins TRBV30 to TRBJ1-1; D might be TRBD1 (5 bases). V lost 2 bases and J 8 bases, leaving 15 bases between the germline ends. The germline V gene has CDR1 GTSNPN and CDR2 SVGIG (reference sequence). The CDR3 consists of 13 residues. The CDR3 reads CAWSQEGFTEAFF. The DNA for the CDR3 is TGTGCCTGGAGTCAGGAGGGGTTCACAGAAGCTTTCTTT.

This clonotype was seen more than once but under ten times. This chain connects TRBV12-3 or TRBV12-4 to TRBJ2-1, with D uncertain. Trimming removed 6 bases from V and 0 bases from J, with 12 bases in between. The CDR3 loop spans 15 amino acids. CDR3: CASRRASNSYNEQFF. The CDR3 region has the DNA TGTGCCAGCAGAAGGGCTTCTAACTCCTACAATGAGCAGTTCTTC.

The CDR3 loop reads CASSESEYSNQPQHF. CDR3 DNA: TGTGCCAGCAGTGAATCTGAATATAGCAATCAGCCCCAGCATTTT. The gene calls are TRBV2 and TRBJ1-5; D not certain. V lost 2 bases, J lost 0 bases, and 8 bases lay in between. The CDR3 is made up of 15 amino acids. Per the germline V gene, CDR1 is SNHLY and CDR2 is FYNNEI. The complete variable domain, with remaining parts taken from reference TRBV2 and TRBJ1-5, reads EPEVTQTPSHQVTQMGQEVILRCVPISNHLYFYWYRQILGQKVEFLVSFYNNEISEKSEIFDDQFSVERPDGSNFTLKIRSTKLEDSAMYFCASSESEYSNQPQHFGDGTRLSIL.

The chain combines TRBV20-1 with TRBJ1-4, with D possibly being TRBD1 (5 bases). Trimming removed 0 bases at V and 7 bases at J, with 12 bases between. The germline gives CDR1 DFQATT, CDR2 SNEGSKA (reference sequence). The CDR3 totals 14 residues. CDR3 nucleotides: TGCAGTGCTAGAGATGTGCTCAGGGCTGAAAAACTGTTTTTT. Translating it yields CSARDVLRAEKLFF.

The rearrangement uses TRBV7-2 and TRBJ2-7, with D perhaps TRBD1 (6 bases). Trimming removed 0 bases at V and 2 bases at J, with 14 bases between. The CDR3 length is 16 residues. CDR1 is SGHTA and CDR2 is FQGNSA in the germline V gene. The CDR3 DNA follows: TGTGCCAGCAGCTTAGCGGGCACAGGGAAAGCCTACGAGCAGTACTTC. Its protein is CASSLAGTGKAYEQYF.

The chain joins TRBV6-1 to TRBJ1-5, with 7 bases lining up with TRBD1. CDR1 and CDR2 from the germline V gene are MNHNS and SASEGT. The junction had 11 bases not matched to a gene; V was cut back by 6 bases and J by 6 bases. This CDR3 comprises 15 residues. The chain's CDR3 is CASRGDRTYGQPQHF. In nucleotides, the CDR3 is TGTGCCAGCAGAGGGGACAGAACGTACGGTCAGCCCCAGCATTTT.

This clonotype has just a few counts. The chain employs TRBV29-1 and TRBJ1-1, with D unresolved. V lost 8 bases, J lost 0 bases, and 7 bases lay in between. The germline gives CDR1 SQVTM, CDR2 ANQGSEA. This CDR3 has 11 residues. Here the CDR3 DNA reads TGCAGCACCCGAGTGAACACTGAAGCTTTCTTT. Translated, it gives CSTRVNTEAFF.

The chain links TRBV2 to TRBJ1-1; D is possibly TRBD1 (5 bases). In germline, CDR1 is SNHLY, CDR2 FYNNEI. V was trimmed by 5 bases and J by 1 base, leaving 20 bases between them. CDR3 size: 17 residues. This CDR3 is CASSPLRDGLRNTEAFF. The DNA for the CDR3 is TGTGCCAGCAGTCCACTCCGGGACGGCCTCAGGAACACTGAAGCTTTCTTT.

CDR3 bases: TGTGCCATCAGCGCCTGGGACAGGGGGAGCAATGAGCAGTTCTTC. This gives the protein CAISAWDRGSNEQFF. The J gene is TRBJ2-1, the V gene TRBV10-3; 11 bases fit TRBD1. V dropped 6 bases and J dropped 6; count of bases not matched to a gene: 7. The CDR3 loop spans 15 amino acids. The germline V gene encodes CDR1 ENHRY and CDR2 SYGVKD.

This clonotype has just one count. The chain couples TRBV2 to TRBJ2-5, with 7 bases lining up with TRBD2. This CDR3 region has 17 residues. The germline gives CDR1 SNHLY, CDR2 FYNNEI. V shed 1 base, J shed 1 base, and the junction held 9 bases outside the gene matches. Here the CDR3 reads CASSEVAQRGPQETQYF. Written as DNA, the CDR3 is TGTGCCAGCAGTGAAGTTGCCCAGCGGGGCCCCCAAGAGACCCAGTACTTC. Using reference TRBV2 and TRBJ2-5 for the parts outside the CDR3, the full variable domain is EPEVTQTPSHQVTQMGQEVILRCVPISNHLYFYWYRQILGQKVEFLVSFYNNEISEKSEIFDDQFSVERPDGSNFTLKIRSTKLEDSAMYFCASSEVAQRGPQETQYFGPGTRLLVL.

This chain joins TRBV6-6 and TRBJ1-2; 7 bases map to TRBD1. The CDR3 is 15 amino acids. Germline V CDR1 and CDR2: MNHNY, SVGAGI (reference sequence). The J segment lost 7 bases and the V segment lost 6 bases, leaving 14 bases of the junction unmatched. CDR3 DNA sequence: TGTGCCAGCAGCCCACTACAGGGGAGGGTTAGTGGCTACACCTTC. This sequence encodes CASSPLQGRVSGYTF.